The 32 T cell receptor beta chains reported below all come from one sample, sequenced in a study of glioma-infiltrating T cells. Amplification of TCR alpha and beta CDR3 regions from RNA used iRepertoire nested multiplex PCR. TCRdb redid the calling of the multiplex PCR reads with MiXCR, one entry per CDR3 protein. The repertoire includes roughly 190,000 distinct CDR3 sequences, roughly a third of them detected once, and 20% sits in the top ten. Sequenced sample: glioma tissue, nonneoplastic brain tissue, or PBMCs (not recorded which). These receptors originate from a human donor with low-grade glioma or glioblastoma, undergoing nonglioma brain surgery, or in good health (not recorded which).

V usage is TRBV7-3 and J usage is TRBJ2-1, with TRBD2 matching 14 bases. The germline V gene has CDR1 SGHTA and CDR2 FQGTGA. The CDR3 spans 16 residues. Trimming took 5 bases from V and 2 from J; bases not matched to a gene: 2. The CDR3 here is CASSPGLAGAYNEQFF. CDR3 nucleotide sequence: TGTGCCAGCAGCCCGGGACTAGCGGGGGCCTACAATGAGCAGTTCTTC.

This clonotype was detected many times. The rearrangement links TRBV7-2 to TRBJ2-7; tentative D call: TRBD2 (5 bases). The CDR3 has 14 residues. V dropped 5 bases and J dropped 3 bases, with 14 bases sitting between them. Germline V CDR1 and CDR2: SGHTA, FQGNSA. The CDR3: CASSQLEKGYEQYF. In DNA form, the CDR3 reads TGTGCCAGCAGCCAACTAGAAAAGGGCTACGAGCAGTACTTC.

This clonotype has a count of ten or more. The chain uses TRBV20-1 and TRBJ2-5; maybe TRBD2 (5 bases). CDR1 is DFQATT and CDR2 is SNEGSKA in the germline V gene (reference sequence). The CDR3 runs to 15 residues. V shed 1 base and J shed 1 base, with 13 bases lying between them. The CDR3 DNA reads TGCAGTGCTAGAGCCCGATACGGAGGCCAAGAGACCCAGTACTTC. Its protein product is CSARARYGGQETQYF.

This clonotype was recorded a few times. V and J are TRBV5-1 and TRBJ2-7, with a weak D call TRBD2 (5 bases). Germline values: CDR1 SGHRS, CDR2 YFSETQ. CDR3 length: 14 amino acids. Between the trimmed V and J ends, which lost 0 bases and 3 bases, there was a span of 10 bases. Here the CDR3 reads CASSLGGHSYEQYF. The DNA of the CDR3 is TGCGCCAGCAGCTTGGGAGGGCATAGCTACGAGCAGTACTTC.

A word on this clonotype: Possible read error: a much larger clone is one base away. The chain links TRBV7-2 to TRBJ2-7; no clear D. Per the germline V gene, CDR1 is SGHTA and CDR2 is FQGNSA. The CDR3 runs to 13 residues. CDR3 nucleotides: TGTGCCAGCAGCCGTGGGCAAATAGCTACCCAGTCCTTC. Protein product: CASSRGQIATQSF.

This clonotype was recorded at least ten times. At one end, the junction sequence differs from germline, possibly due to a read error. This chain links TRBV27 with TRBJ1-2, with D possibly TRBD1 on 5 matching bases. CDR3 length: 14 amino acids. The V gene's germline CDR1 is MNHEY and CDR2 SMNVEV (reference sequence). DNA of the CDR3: TGTGCCAGCAGTTTATCGTCTGGGACTTTCCCCTTCTTCTTC. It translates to CASSLSSGTFPFFF.

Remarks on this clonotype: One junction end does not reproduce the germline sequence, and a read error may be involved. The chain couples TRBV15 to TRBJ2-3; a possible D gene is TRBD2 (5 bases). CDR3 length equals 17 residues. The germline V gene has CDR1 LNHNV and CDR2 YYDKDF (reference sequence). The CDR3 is CAISRDLADLLTDTQYF. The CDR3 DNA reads TGTGCCATCAGCAGAGATCTGGCGGACTTGCTCACAGATACGCAGTATTTT. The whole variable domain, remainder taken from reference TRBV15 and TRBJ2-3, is DAMVIQNPRYQVTQFGKPVTLSCSQTLNHNVMYWYQQKSSQAPKLLFHYYDKDFNNEADTPDNFQSRRPNTSFCFLDIRSPGLGDTAMYLCAISRDLADLLTDTQYFGPGTRLTVL.

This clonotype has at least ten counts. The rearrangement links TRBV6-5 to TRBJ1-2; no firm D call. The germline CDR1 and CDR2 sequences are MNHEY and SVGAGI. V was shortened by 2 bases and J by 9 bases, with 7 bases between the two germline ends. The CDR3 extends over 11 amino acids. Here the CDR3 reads CASSYKGSYTF. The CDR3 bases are TGTGCCAGCAGTTACAAAGGCAGCTACACCTTC.

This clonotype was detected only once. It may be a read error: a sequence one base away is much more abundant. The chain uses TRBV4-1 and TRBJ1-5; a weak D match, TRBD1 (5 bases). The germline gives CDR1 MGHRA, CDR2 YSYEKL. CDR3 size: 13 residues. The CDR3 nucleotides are TGCGCCAGCAGCCCAGGGATTAATCAGCCCAAGCATTTT. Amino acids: CASSPGINQPKHF.

The DNA of the CDR3 is TGCAGCGTCGCAGTAGCAGGGCTGGGAGGGGAGCTGTTTTTT. It is translated as CSVAVAGLGGELFF. The rearrangement uses TRBV29-1 and TRBJ2-2; a possible D gene is TRBD1 (5 bases). Trimming removed 6 bases at V and 8 bases at J, with 19 bases between. Looked up from germline, CDR1 is SQVTM and CDR2 is ANQGSEA. The CDR3 runs 14 residues.

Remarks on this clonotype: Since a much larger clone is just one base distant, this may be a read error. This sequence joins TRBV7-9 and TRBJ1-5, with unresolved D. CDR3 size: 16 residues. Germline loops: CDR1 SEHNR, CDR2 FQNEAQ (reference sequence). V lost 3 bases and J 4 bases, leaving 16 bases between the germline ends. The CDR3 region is CASSFDGKPSNQPQHF. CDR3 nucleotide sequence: TGTGCCAGCAGCTTTGATGGAAAGCCTTCTAATCAGCCCCAGCATTTT.

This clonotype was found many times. CDR3 coding DNA: TGTGCCAGCAGTTCCAGGGGACCCTACGAGCAGTACTTC. Protein sequence: CASSSRGPYEQYF. This chain connects TRBV27 to TRBJ2-7, with D maybe TRBD1 (6 bases). The CDR3 runs 13 residues. The germline gives CDR1 MNHEY, CDR2 SMNVEV (reference sequence). V lost 4 bases and J lost 2, with 9 bases in between.

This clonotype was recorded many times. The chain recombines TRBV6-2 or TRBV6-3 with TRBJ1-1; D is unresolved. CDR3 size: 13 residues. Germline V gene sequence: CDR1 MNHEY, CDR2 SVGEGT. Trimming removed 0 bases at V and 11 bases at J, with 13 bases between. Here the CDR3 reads CASSYSPRLGAFF. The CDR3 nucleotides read TGTGCCAGCAGTTACTCACCTCGATTAGGGGCTTTCTTT.

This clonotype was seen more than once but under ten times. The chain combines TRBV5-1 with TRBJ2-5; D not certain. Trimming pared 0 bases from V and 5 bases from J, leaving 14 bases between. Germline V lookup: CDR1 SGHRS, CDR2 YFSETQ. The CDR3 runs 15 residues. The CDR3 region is CASSLGSQRFETQYF. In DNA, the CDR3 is TGCGCCAGCAGCTTGGGATCACAACGGTTCGAGACCCAGTACTTC.

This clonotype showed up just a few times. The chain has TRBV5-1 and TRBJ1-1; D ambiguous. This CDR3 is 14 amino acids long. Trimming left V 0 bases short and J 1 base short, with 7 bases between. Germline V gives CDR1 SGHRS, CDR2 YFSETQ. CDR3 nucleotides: TGCGCCAGCAGCTTGGCCTCAGCGAACACTGAAGCTTTCTTT. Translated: CASSLASANTEAFF. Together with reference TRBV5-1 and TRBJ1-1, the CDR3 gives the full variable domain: KAGVTQTPRYLIKTRGQQVTLSCSPISGHRSVSWYQQTPGQGLQFLFEYFSETQRNKGNFPGRFSGRQFSNSRSEMNVSTLELGDSALYLCASSLASANTEAFFGQGTRLTVV.

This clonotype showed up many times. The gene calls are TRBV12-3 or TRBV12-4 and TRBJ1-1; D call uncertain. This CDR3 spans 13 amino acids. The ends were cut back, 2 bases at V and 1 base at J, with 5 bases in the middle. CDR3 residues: CASSLKENTEAFF. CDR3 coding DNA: TGTGCCAGCAGTTTAAAGGAGAACACTGAAGCTTTCTTT.

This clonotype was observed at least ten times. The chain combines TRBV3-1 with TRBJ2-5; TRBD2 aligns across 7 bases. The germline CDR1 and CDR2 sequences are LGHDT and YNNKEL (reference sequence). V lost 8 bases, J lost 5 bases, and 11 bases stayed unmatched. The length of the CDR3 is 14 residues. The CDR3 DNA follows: TGTGCCAGCGCCACGAGCGGGACTATCGAGACCCAGTACTTC. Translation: CASATSGTIETQYF.

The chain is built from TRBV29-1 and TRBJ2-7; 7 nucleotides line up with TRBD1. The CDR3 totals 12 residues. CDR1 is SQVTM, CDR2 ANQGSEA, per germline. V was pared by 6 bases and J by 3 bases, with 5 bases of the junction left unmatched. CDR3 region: CSVGGQDYEQYF. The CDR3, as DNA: TGCAGCGTGGGCGGACAGGACTACGAGCAGTACTTC.

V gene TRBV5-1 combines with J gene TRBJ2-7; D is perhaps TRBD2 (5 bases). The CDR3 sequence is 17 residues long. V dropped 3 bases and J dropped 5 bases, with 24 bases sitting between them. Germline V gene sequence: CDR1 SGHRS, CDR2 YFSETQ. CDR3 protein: CASSSPLGDLQAHEQYF. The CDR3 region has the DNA TGCGCCAGCAGCTCTCCCCTGGGAGACCTTCAAGCCCACGAGCAGTACTTC.

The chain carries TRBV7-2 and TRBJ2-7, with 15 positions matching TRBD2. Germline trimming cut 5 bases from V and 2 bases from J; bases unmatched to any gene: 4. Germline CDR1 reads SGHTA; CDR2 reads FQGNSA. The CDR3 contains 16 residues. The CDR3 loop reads CASSRTSGRAPYEQYF. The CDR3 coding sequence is TGTGCCAGCAGCAGGACTAGCGGGAGGGCCCCCTACGAGCAGTACTTC.

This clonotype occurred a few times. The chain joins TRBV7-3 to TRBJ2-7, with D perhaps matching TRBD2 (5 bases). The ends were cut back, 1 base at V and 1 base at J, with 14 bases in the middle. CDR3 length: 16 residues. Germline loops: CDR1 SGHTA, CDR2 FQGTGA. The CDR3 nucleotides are TGTGCCAGCAGCTTAATGGGCAGCCGACTATCCTACGAGCAGTACTTC. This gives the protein CASSLMGSRLSYEQYF.

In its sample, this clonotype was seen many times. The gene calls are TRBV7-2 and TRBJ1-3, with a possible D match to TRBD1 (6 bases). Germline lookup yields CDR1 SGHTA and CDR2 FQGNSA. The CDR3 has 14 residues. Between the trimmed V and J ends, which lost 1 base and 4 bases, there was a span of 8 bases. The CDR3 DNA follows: TGTGCCAGCAGCTTAGGGACAGACGGAAACACCATATATTTT. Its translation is CASSLGTDGNTIYF.

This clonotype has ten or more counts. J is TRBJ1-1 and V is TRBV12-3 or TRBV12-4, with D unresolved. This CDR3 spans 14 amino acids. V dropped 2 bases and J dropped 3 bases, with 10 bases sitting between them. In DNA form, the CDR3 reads TGTGCCAGCAGTTTATCCTACGGAGACACTGAAGCTTTCTTT. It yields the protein CASSLSYGDTEAFF.

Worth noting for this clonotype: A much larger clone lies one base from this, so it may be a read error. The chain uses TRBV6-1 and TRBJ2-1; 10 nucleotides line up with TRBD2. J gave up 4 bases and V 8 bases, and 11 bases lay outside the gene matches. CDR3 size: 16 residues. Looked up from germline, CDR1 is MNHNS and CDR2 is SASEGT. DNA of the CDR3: TGTGCCAGCGGTATCCTAGCGGGAGTATCTTACAATGAGCAGTTCTTC. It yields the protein CASGILAGVSYNEQFF.

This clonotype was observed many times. The CDR3 DNA follows: TGTGCCAGCAGTTACGGGACAGGGGGCGCGCGGGATGGCTACACCTTC. Protein: CASSYGTGGARDGYTF. The J gene is TRBJ1-2, the V gene TRBV6-2 or TRBV6-3; 12 nucleotides match TRBD1. The CDR3 length is 16 residues. The V and J ends lost 2 bases and 6 bases, in that order; junction bases with no gene match: 7. Germline CDR1 is MNHEY and CDR2 is SVGEGT.

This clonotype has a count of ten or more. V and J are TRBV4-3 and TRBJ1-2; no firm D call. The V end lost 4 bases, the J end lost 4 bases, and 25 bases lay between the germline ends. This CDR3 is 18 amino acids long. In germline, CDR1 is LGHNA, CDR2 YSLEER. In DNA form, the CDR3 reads TGCGCCAGCAGCCCATCCCACTCTGACGAACTACGGATCTATGGCTACACCTTC. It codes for CASSPSHSDELRIYGYTF.

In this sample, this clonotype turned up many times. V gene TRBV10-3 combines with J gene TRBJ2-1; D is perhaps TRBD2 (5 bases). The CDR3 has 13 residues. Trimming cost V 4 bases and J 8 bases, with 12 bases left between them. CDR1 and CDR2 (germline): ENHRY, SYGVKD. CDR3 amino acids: CAISVDWRYEQFF. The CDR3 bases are TGTGCCATCAGTGTTGACTGGAGGTATGAGCAGTTCTTC.

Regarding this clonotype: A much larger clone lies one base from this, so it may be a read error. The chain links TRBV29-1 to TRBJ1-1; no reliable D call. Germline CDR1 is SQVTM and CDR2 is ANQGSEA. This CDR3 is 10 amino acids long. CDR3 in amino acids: CIARTGEAFF. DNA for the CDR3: TGCATCGCCCGGACCGGAGAAGCTTTCTTT.

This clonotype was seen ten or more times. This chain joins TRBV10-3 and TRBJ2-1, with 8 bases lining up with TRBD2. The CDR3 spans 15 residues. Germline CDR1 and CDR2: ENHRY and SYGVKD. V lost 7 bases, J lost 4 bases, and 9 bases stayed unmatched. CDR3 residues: CAIMPRSGTYNEQFF. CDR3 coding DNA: TGTGCCATCATGCCCCGTAGCGGGACATACAATGAGCAGTTCTTC.

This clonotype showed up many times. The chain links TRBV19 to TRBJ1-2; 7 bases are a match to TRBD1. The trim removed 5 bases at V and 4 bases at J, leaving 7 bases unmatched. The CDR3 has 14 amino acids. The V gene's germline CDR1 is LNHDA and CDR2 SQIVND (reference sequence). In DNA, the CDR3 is TGTGCCAGTAGTCGACAGGGTTCGACCTATGGCTACACCTTC. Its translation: CASSRQGSTYGYTF.

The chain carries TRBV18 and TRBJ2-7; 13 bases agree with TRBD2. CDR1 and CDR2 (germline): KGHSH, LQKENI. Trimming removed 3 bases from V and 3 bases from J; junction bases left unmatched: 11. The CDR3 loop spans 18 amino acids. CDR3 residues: CASSPGLAGEWRFYEQYF. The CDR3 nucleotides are TGTGCCAGCTCACCCGGACTAGCGGGAGAGTGGAGATTCTACGAGCAGTACTTC.

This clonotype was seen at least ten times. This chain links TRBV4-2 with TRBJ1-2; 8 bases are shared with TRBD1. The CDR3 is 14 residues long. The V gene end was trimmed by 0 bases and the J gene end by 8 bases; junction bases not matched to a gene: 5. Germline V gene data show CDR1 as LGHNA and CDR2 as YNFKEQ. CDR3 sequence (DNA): TGTGCCAGCAGCCAAGAAGGCAGGGGGCAGGGCTACACCTTC. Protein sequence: CASSQEGRGQGYTF.